This TCR beta chain was documented in a study of T cell clonality in common variable immunodeficiency. The table lists this clone with many counts. Germline and junction disagree at one end, which may indicate a read error. The CDR3 extends 3 residues past the end of the read, so its final part is completed from the germline J gene. Libraries were prepared by immunoSEQ multiplex PCR; TCRdb keeps only in-frame clonotypes and omits some of them. This repertoire holds about 74,000 clones, and none appear only once. This CDR3 has 13 amino acids. Germline lookup yields CDR1 SSHAT and CDR2 FNYEAQ (reference sequence).

The specimen sequenced was peripheral blood mononuclear cells. This sequence originates from a person aged 18 to 75 in good health. J is TRBJ2-5 and V is TRBV7-7, with D maybe TRBD2 (5 bases). CDR3 amino acids: CASSLGGQETQYF. The part of the CDR3 DNA that was read is TGTGCTAGCAGCTTAGGAGGCCAAGAGACC.